Listed below are T cell receptor beta chains from one sample, sequenced in a study of T cells expressing NK-cell markers. TCRdb reprocessed the 5' RACE reads, keeping one entry per CDR3 protein, no DNA. Its table records approximately 150,000 distinct CDR3 sequences. The sequenced sample was blood T cells: a sorted CD56 or NKG2C T cell subset, CD4+ or CD8+ T cells, or bulk PBMC T cells (not recorded which). The receptor set was obtained from a man in his late teens or twenties in good health. CDR3s include the opening cysteine and the closing phenylalanine or tryptophan. Fields, in order: V gene, CDR3 length, J gene, CDR3 protein.

V: TRBV19
length: 13
J: TRBJ2-1
CDR3: CASSIAEGNEQFF

V: TRBV27
length: 15
J: TRBJ2-5
CDR3: CASSFLAGAGETQYF

V: TRBV27
length: 14
J: TRBJ2-5
CDR3: CASSRIGTEETQYF

V: TRBV6-5
length: 13
J: TRBJ2-3
CDR3: CASGGDRTDTQYF

V: TRBV12-3/TRBV12-4
length: 14
J: TRBJ2-5
CDR3: CASSWGLAEETQYF

V: TRBV5-1
length: 16
J: TRBJ2-1
CDR3: CASSYYGQPPYNEQFF

V: TRBV15
length: 11
J: TRBJ2-7
CDR3: CATSAGGEQYF

V: TRBV30
length: 13
J: TRBJ1-1
CDR3: CAWIEGADTEAFF

V: TRBV30
length: 15
J: TRBJ2-7
CDR3: CAWRRTRVSGYEQYF

V: TRBV24-1
length: 13
J: TRBJ2-3
CDR3: CATSKRSTDTQYF

V: TRBV6-2/TRBV6-3
length: 15
J: TRBJ2-3
CDR3: CASSYTGLAGDTQYF

V: TRBV18
length: 15
J: TRBJ2-7
CDR3: CASSTTGGRSYEQYF

V: TRBV27
length: 14
J: TRBJ2-7
CDR3: CASSWGRETYEQYF

V: TRBV7-8
length: 16
J: TRBJ2-2
CDR3: CASSPGAGRNTGELFF

V: TRBV18
length: 11
J: TRBJ2-1
CDR3: CASSLNGEQFF

V: TRBV6-1
length: 14
J: TRBJ1-3
CDR3: CASRGARSGNTIYF

V: TRBV7-9
length: 14
J: TRBJ1-1
CDR3: CASSLRQIGFEAFF

V: TRBV3-1
length: 12
J: TRBJ2-5
CDR3: CASRTQDETQYF

V: TRBV5-4
length: 15
J: TRBJ2-3
CDR3: CASGRLAASTDTQYF

V: TRBV24-1
length: 18
J: TRBJ2-1
CDR3: CATSDLSGGLAGGHEQFF

V: TRBV12-3/TRBV12-4
length: 17
J: TRBJ1-1
CDR3: CASSLGSGLGSDTEAFF

V: TRBV29-1
length: 12
J: TRBJ2-1
CDR3: CSAPFSSNEQFF

V: TRBV25-1
length: 15
J: TRBJ2-1
CDR3: CASLPGTANYNEQFF

V: TRBV19
length: 14
J: TRBJ2-2
CDR3: CASSMPVRPGELFF

V: TRBV5-1
length: 16
J: TRBJ1-2
CDR3: CASSPGAAGGSYGYTF

V: TRBV7-9
length: 16
J: TRBJ2-7
CDR3: CASSINPRTGTYEQYF

V: TRBV7-2
length: 16
J: TRBJ2-2
CDR3: CASSLAAGKNTGELFF

V: TRBV4-3
length: 18
J: TRBJ2-5
CDR3: CASSPGLAGDPSRETQYF

V: TRBV5-1
length: 19
J: TRBJ2-1
CDR3: CASSFRPGLAGESYNEQFF

V: TRBV7-2
length: 15
J: TRBJ2-3
CDR3: CASSLLADGTDTQYF

V: TRBV27
length: 13
J: TRBJ1-2
CDR3: CASSSGQLIVYTF

V: TRBV2
length: 18
J: TRBJ2-5
CDR3: CASSDYNDRRGSQETQYF

V: TRBV10-3
length: 16
J: TRBJ2-5
CDR3: CAISDSQDRDQETQYF

V: TRBV29-1
length: 16
J: TRBJ1-1
CDR3: CSVVASHRAMNTEAFF

V: TRBV7-6
length: 15
J: TRBJ2-1
CDR3: CASSLGTSYPNEQFF

V: TRBV3-1
length: 18
J: TRBJ1-6
CDR3: CASSQVRNQAVFDSPLHF

V: TRBV30
length: 14
J: TRBJ1-1
CDR3: CAWSNGWGWTEAFF

V: TRBV16
length: 15
J: TRBJ1-1
CDR3: CASSQSDTWNTEAFF

V: TRBV2
length: 15
J: TRBJ2-7
CDR3: CASSETRDLAYEQYF

V: TRBV10-1
length: 11
J: TRBJ2-1
CDR3: CASSESIEQFF

V: TRBV4-2
length: 16
J: TRBJ1-5
CDR3: CASSQGRTGAEQPQHF

V: TRBV18
length: 17
J: TRBJ2-4
CDR3: CASSPIPLGGEENIQYF

V: TRBV5-6
length: 17
J: TRBJ2-5
CDR3: CASSLDDRGPYQETQYF

V: TRBV20-1
length: 16
J: TRBJ1-1
CDR3: CSARHSGTKADTEAFF

V: TRBV5-1
length: 14
J: TRBJ2-5
CDR3: CASSKRDRGETQYF

V: TRBV2
length: 16
J: TRBJ2-1
CDR3: CASRATSLAIDNEQFF

V: TRBV7-9
length: 11
J: TRBJ2-1
CDR3: CASAGTNEQFF

V: TRBV15
length: 16
J: TRBJ2-7
CDR3: CATSSRSGQGSYEQYF

V: TRBV6-4
length: 13
J: TRBJ2-1
CDR3: CASRLGPQNEQFF

V: TRBV6-1
length: 16
J: TRBJ1-6
CDR3: CASQGRDSSYNSPLHF

V: TRBV7-9
length: 16
J: TRBJ2-7
CDR3: CASSSHSEGEQHEQYF

V: TRBV13
length: 16
J: TRBJ2-5
CDR3: CASSLAGGWERETQYF

V: TRBV12-3/TRBV12-4
length: 15
J: TRBJ2-1
CDR3: CASSLRAGGPGEQFF

V: TRBV19
length: 12
J: TRBJ2-1
CDR3: CASAGSTNEQFF